Each of the 4 T cell receptor beta chains below was sequenced from the same sample in a study of OX40 agonist ivuxolimab in advanced cancers. Sequencing was performed with immunoSEQ multiplex PCR; in TCRdb, only in-frame clones are kept and a portion is missing. The top ten clones hold 2% to 2.5% of a sample with about 69,000 clones, 80% of them seen once. The sample consisted of CD4+ or CD8+ T cells sorted from blood, taken in a trial of the OX40 agonist ivuxolimab. These receptors were taken from an adult with an advanced solid tumor such as melanoma, head and neck, liver or kidney cancer.

The chain combines TRBV7-9 with TRBJ2-3; TRBD2 might be the D (6 bases). The CDR3 sequence is 15 residues long. Trimming removed 3 bases from V and 0 bases from J, with 10 bases in between. Looked up from germline, CDR1 is SEHNR and CDR2 is FQNEAQ (reference sequence). The CDR3 sequence: CASSFSGPSTDTQYF. CDR3 coding DNA: TGTGCCAGCAGCTTTAGCGGCCCTAGCACAGATACGCAGTATTTT.

The rearrangement uses TRBV7-2 and TRBJ2-5, with no clear D. CDR3 length equals 14 residues. Germline V gene lookup returns CDR1 SGHTA and CDR2 FQGNSA. Trimming removed 2 bases at V and 1 base at J, with 8 bases between. CDR3 DNA: TGTGCCAGCAGCTTACAGCACAGCCAAGAGACCCAGTACTTC. Its protein product is CASSLQHSQETQYF.

The chain recombines TRBV25-1 with TRBJ1-1; D remains unclear. From germline, CDR1 is MGHDK and CDR2 SYGVNS. CDR3 length equals 16 residues. Trimming stripped 4 bases from V and 4 bases from J, with 19 bases between. CDR3 in DNA: TGTGCCAGCAGTGCCCACCCGGGGAGGGCCTCCACTGAAGCTTTCTTT. It yields the protein CASSAHPGRASTEAFF.

The chain carries TRBV6-1 and TRBJ2-1; TRBD1 might be the D (6 bases). The CDR3 sequence is 13 residues long. The germline gives CDR1 MNHNS, CDR2 SASEGT. Trimming took off 3 bases at V and 9 bases at J, with 12 bases between the two ends. This CDR3 is CASSENRASEQFF. As DNA, the CDR3 is TGTGCCAGCAGTGAGAACAGGGCAAGTGAGCAGTTCTTC.